This TCR beta chain comes out of a study of graft-versus-host responses after intestinal transplantation. Broader study findings: GvH clones were found in recipient marrow; some appeared first in ileum or blood.

A word on this clone: Its antigen is not identified.

The method was immunoSEQ multiplex PCR; TCRdb's version includes in-frame clones alone and lacks a portion of them. Of fewer than 80,000 clones listed, 85% to 95% were seen once; the top ten hold less than 2%. This CDR3 has 14 residues. Germline loops: CDR1 SGHVS, CDR2 FNYEAQ. V lost 5 bases and J 6 bases, leaving 16 bases between the germline ends. Here the sequenced sample was unstimulated CD8+ T cells sorted from spleen or lymph node cells, taken before transplant. The source is a human donor who was the organ donor for an intestinal transplant. The chain combines TRBV7-6 with TRBJ1-2; D unclear. The CDR3 region has the DNA TGTGCCAGCAGCCCTGAAGTAACGACACATGGCTACACCTTC. Residues: CASSPEVTTHGYTF.